The present T cell receptor beta chain was sequenced within a study of cytomegalovirus exposure and HLA in healthy donors. For the study at large: The 95 to 150 validation repertoires used the same platform as the 650 to 850 first-cohort repertoires, a later analysis reported.

Trimming pared 0 bases from V and 1 base from J, leaving 11 bases between. The CDR3 is 16 residues long. Germline V gene lookup returns CDR1 KGHSH and CDR2 LQKENI. A remark on this clone: Its specificity is unknown.

General study findings and limits: In the 120 or so validation repertoires, about 94% of cluster scores exceeded 0, per a later analysis. Cytomegalovirus-associated status was assigned to roughly 160 TCR beta chains. The authors confirmed in vitro that a few CMV-associated chains were specific for CMV antigens.

TCRdb keeps only in-frame clones here, not all; method: immunoSEQ multiplex PCR. The table includes hundreds of thousands of clones, approximately 87% detected once. The specimen sequenced was PBMCs. The sequence was obtained from a man aged 18 to 29 in good health and CMV-seronegative. The chain joins TRBV18 to TRBJ2-3; no reliable D call. The CDR3 nucleotides read TGTGCCAGCTCACCACCGACTTACCTCGGCACAGATACGCAGTATTTT. Translated: CASSPPTYLGTDTQYF.